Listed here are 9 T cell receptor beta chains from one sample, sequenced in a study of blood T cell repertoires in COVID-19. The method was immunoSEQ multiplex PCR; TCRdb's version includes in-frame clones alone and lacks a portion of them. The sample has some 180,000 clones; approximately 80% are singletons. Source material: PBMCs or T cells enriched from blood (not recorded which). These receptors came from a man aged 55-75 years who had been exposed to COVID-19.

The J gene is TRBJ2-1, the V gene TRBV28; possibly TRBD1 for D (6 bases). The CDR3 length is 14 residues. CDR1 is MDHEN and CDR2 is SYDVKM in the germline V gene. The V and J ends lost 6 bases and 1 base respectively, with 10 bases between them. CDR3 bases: TGTGCCAGCAGGGATACAGGGTCCTACAATGAGCAGTTCTTC. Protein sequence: CASRDTGSYNEQFF.

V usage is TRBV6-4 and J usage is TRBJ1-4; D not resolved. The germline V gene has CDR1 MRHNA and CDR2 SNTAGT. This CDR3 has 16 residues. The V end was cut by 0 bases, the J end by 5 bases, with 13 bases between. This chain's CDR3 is CASSDSLGRNNEKLFF. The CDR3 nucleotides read TGTGCCAGCAGTGACTCTTTGGGCAGGAACAATGAAAAACTGTTTTTT.

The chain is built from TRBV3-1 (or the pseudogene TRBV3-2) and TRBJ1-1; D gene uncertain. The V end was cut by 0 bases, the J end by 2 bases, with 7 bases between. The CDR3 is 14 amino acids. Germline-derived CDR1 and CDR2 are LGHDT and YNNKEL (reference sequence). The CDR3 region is CASSQDTVNTEAFF. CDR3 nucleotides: TGTGCCAGCAGCCAAGACACAGTTAACACTGAAGCTTTCTTT.

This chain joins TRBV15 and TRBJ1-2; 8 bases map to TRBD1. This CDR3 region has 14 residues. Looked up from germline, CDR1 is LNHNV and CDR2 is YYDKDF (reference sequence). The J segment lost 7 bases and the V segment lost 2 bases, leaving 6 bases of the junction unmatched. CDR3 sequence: CATSRSDRESGYTF. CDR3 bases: TGTGCCACCAGCAGATCGGACAGGGAGAGTGGCTACACCTTC.

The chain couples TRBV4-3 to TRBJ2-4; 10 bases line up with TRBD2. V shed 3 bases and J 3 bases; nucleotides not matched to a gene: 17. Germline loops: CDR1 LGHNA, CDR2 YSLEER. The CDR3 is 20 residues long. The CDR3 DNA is TGCGCCAGCAGCCAGAGTCTAGCGGGAGTTTCGAGGTGGGACAAAAACATTCAGTACTTC. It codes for CASSQSLAGVSRWDKNIQYF.

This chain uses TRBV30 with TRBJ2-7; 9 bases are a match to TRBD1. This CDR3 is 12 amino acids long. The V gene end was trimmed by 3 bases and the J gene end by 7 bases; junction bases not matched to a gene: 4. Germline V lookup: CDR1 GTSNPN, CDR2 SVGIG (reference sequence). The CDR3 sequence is CAWRQGAKEQYF. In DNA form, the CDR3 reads TGTGCCTGGAGACAGGGGGCGAAAGAGCAGTACTTC.

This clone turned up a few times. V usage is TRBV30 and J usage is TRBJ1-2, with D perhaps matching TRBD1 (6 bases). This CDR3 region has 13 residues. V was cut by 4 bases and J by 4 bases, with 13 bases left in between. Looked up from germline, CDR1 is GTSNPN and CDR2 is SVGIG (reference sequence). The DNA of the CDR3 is TGTGCCTGGACCCCCGACAGGTCCTATGGCTACACCTTC. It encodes CAWTPDRSYGYTF.

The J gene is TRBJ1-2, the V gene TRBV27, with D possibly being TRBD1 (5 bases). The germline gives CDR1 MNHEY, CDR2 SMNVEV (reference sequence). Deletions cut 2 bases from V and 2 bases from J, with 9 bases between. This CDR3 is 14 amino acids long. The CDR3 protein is CASSLVGGNYGYTF. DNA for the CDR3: TGTGCCAGCAGTTTAGTTGGGGGGAACTATGGCTACACCTTC.

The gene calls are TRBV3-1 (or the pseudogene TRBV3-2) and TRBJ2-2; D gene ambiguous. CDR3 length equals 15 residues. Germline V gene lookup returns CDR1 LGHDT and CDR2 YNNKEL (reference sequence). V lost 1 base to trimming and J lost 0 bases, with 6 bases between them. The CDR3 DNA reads TGTGCCAGCAGCCAAGGCAGGACGAACACCGGGGAGCTGTTTTTT. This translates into CASSQGRTNTGELFF.